The source of this TCR beta chain is a study of shared clonotypes between healthy human individuals. Study-level results: Sequencing depth was predicted to influence how clonotypes are shared among donors. Unshared clonotypes carried lower generation probabilities than those common to all four donors.

Under the authors' procedure: ImmunoSEQ supplied junction-only sequences lacking quality scores, so filtering was different. TCRdb's table, derived via immunoSEQ multiplex PCR, lists solely in-frame clones and lacks some. V and J calls and clone size are those listed in that table; D and trimming were worked out from the DNA. The sample has roughly 2.1 million clones; just over 90% are singletons. In the naive CD8 group, cells lacked CD45RO and were positively selected for CCR7, so terminally differentiated effector memory CD45RA+ cells were left out. The CDR3 loop spans 13 amino acids. From germline, CDR1 is MNHEY and CDR2 SMNVEV (reference sequence). With 1 base removed from V and 3 bases from J, the gap between germline ends came to 5 bases. Concerning this clone itself: Its antigen is not identified. Other DNA sequences from this sample encode an identical CDR3 as well.

The sequenced material came from naive CD8+ T cells from PBMCs. The chain carries TRBV27 and TRBJ2-3; D not resolved. The receptor comes from a man younger than 35 in good health. Some clones in this sample may be carry-over from other donors' samples. CDR3 sequence: CASSLFRTDTQYF. CDR3 DNA sequence: TGTGCCAGCAGTTTATTCAGGACAGATACGCAGTATTTT.